Presented here are 18 T cell receptor beta chains from one specimen sequenced in a study of shared clonotypes between healthy human individuals. CD45RO negativity and positive selection for CCR7 defined naive CD8 cells, a population that excluded terminally differentiated effector memory CD45RA+ cells. Repertoires were generated with immunoSEQ multiplex PCR, while TCRdb's copy carries only in-frame clones and drops some. Of about 580,000 clones in the sample, 95% to 98% are singletons; the top ten hold approximately 0.3%. Sample: naive CD8+ T cells sorted from blood. The receptor set was obtained from a man younger than 40 in good health.

V is TRBV29-1 and J is TRBJ2-7, with a weak D call TRBD2 (5 bases). Trimming took 7 bases from V and 1 from J, leaving 11 bases between them. CDR3 size: 12 residues. Germline V gives CDR1 SQVTM, CDR2 ANQGSEA. This chain's CDR3 is CSAKDFSYEQYF. In nucleotides, the CDR3 is TGCAGCGCCAAGGACTTTTCCTACGAGCAGTACTTC.

The chain uses TRBV5-6 and TRBJ1-5; no clear D gene. CDR1 and CDR2 from the germline V gene are SGHDT and YYEEEE. The CDR3 is 14 residues long. The V gene lost 2 bases and the J gene lost 2 bases, with 8 bases spanning the gap. The CDR3 sequence is CASSFGFGNQPQHF. The CDR3 bases are TGTGCCAGCAGCTTCGGATTCGGCAATCAGCCCCAGCATTTT.

The chain's CDR3 is CASGLEGPNTEAFF. The DNA for the CDR3 is TGTGCTAGTGGTTTGGAGGGACCGAACACTGAAGCTTTCTTT. The chain is built from TRBV12-5 and TRBJ1-1; D perhaps matches TRBD1 (5 bases). V was trimmed by 1 base and J by 1 base, leaving 7 bases between them. Germline CDR1 LGHNT, CDR2 FRNRAP. The CDR3 contains 14 residues. Variable domain in full (rest from reference TRBV12-5 and TRBJ1-1): DARVTQTPRHKVTEMGQEVTMRCQPILGHNTVFWYRQTMMQGLELLAYFRNRAPLDDSGMPKDRFSAEMPDATLATLKIQPSEPRDSAVYFCASGLEGPNTEAFFGQGTRLTVV.

The chain is built from TRBV27 and TRBJ2-1; D might be TRBD1 or TRBD2, each matching 5 bases. V was pared by 7 bases and J by 0 bases, with 10 bases between. Germline V lookup: CDR1 MNHEY, CDR2 SMNVEV (reference sequence). The length of the CDR3 is 14 residues. As DNA, the CDR3 is TGTGCCAGCACTCCAGGGACCTCCTACAATGAGCAGTTCTTC. It yields the protein CASTPGTSYNEQFF.

This clone was counted a single time. This chain uses TRBV7-9 with TRBJ2-1; TRBD1 is a possible D gene (5 bases). V lost 6 bases and J lost 16, with 19 bases in between. CDR1 and CDR2 (germline): SEHNR, FQNEAQ (reference sequence). CDR3 size: 12 residues. The CDR3 sequence is CASSLGAFRLFF. Written as DNA, the CDR3 is TGTGCCAGCAGTCTAGGGGCTTTCCGTTTATTCTTC.

The rearrangement uses TRBV11-3 and TRBJ2-1, with a possible D match to TRBD2 (6 bases). Germline assignment: CDR1 SGHNT and CDR2 YENEEA. This CDR3 spans 15 amino acids. Trimming shortened V by 4 bases and J by 0 bases, and 10 bases separated the two germline ends. The CDR3 sequence is CASSSSGLSYNEQFF. In DNA form, the CDR3 reads TGTGCCAGCAGCTCCTCGGGACTCTCCTACAATGAGCAGTTCTTC.

The chain carries TRBV5-1 and TRBJ2-7; no clear D. The germline V gene encodes CDR1 SGHRS and CDR2 YFSETQ. The CDR3 length is 15 residues. V gave up 7 bases and J gave up 2 bases, with 19 bases separating them. CDR3 sequence (DNA): TGCGCCAGCGCGATTGACCCGGGTCCCCCCTACGAGCAGTACTTC. As protein: CASAIDPGPPYEQYF. The full variable domain, completed using reference TRBV5-1 and TRBJ2-7, is KAGVTQTPRYLIKTRGQQVTLSCSPISGHRSVSWYQQTPGQGLQFLFEYFSETQRNKGNFPGRFSGRQFSNSRSEMNVSTLELGDSALYLCASAIDPGPPYEQYFGPGTRLTVT.

V usage is TRBV27 and J usage is TRBJ2-6; D not resolved. The V end was cut by 6 bases, the J end by 1 base, with 10 bases between. This CDR3 spans 15 amino acids. CDR1 MNHEY and CDR2 SMNVEV come from the germline V gene (reference sequence). This CDR3 reads CASRDDGSGANVLTF. CDR3 DNA sequence: TGTGCCAGCAGGGATGACGGATCTGGGGCCAACGTCCTGACTTTC.

V is TRBV2 and J is TRBJ2-7; D call uncertain. CDR1 and CDR2 (germline): SNHLY, FYNNEI. This CDR3 comprises 14 residues. V gave up 4 bases and J gave up 1 base, with 11 bases separating them. The chain's CDR3 is CASSGETPSYEQYF. CDR3 nucleotides: TGTGCCAGCAGTGGCGAGACACCATCCTACGAGCAGTACTTC.

The V and J genes are TRBV13 and TRBJ1-1; D unresolved. The germline V gene has CDR1 PRHDT and CDR2 FYEKMQ (reference sequence). V lost 2 bases and J lost 0, with 4 bases in between. There are 13 residues in the CDR3. The CDR3 is CASSLSVNTEAFF. CDR3 coding DNA: TGTGCCAGCAGCTTATCAGTGAACACTGAAGCTTTCTTT.

This clone was counted a single time. The chain's CDR3 is CASSLGDRGNDEQYF. For the CDR3, the DNA is TGCGCCAGCAGCTTGGGGGACAGGGGTAACGACGAGCAGTACTTC. This rearrangement joins TRBV5-1 to TRBJ2-7; 10 positions agree with TRBD1. CDR3 length: 15 amino acids. Per the germline V gene, CDR1 is SGHRS and CDR2 is YFSETQ. Trimming cost V 0 bases and J 5 bases; bases outside gene matches: 5.

This chain connects TRBV11-2 to TRBJ1-3; unclear D gene. The V and J ends lost 5 bases and 6 bases respectively, with 14 bases between them. The CDR3 totals 14 residues. The V gene's germline CDR1 is SGHAT and CDR2 FQNNGV. This CDR3 is CASSTDEALNTIYF. The CDR3 DNA follows: TGTGCCAGCAGCACAGACGAGGCCCTAAACACCATATATTTT.

The CDR3 loop reads CASSTWTWGNQETQYF. CDR3 DNA sequence: TGTGCCAGTAGTACCTGGACTTGGGGGAACCAAGAGACCCAGTACTTC. The chain combines TRBV19 with TRBJ2-5; possibly TRBD1 or TRBD2 for D (5 bases each). Germline CDR1 and CDR2: LNHDA and SQIVND (reference sequence). The CDR3 extends over 16 amino acids. The germline V and J ends were trimmed by 4 bases and 0 bases, with 15 bases remaining between them.

This sequence joins TRBV27 and TRBJ2-1; D is unresolved. This CDR3 is 13 amino acids long. V was trimmed by 2 bases and J by 15 bases, leaving 17 bases between them. Germline CDR1 and CDR2: MNHEY and SMNVEV (reference sequence). DNA for the CDR3: TGTGCCAGCAGTTTAAGTTCGGACCGGGTCGGGTTCTTC. Translation: CASSLSSDRVGFF.

The rearrangement joins TRBV5-5 to TRBJ1-2; possibly TRBD1 for D (5 bases). V lost 3 bases to trimming and J lost 0 bases, with 12 bases between them. The CDR3 runs 15 residues. Per the germline V gene, CDR1 is SGHKS and CDR2 is YYEKEE (reference sequence). CDR3 loop: CASSSGTEANYGYTF. The CDR3, as DNA: TGTGCCAGCAGCTCCGGGACGGAAGCTAACTATGGCTACACCTTC. The full variable domain, rest sourced from reference TRBV5-5 and TRBJ1-2, is DAGVTQSPTHLIKTRGQQVTLRCSPISGHKSVSWYQQVLGQGPQFIFQYYEKEERGRGNFPDRFSARQFPNYSSELNVNALLLGDSALYLCASSSGTEANYGYTFGSGTRLTVV.

V gene TRBV28 combines with J gene TRBJ2-5, with no clear D. V dropped 1 base and J dropped 1 base, with 7 bases sitting between them. The CDR3 totals 14 residues. Germline V gene sequence: CDR1 MDHEN, CDR2 SYDVKM. The CDR3 is CASSLLRFQETQYF. CDR3 coding DNA: TGTGCCAGCAGTTTATTAAGATTCCAAGAGACCCAGTACTTC.

The J gene is TRBJ2-7, the V gene TRBV7-9; no firm D call. Germline loops: CDR1 SEHNR, CDR2 FQNEAQ (reference sequence). V lost 0 bases and J 1 base, leaving 10 bases between the germline ends. CDR3 length: 15 residues. The chain's CDR3 is CASSLALGSSYEQYF. The CDR3 DNA sequence: TGTGCCAGCAGCTTAGCGCTGGGCAGTTCCTACGAGCAGTACTTC.

This sequence joins TRBV7-6 and TRBJ2-7, with TRBD2 matching 9 bases. V lost 0 bases and J lost 0; bases outside the gene matches: 0. This CDR3 has 15 amino acids. Per the germline V gene, CDR1 is SGHVS and CDR2 is FNYEAQ. The DNA of the CDR3 is TGTGCCAGCAGCTTAGCGCGGGAGGGCTCCTACGAGCAGTACTTC. Residues: CASSLAREGSYEQYF. Complete variable domain (other parts from reference TRBV7-6 and TRBJ2-7): GAGVSQSPRYKVTKRGQDVALRCDPISGHVSLYWYRQALGQGPEFLTYFNYEAQQDKSGLPNDRFSAERPEGSISTLTIQRTEQRDSAMYRCASSLAREGSYEQYFGPGTRLTVT.